This T cell receptor beta chain was recorded in a study of Tregs in tolerant kidney transplant recipients. Data came from immunoSEQ multiplex PCR; TCRdb stores just in-frame clones and leaves some out. The sample records 240,000 or so clones, 80% to 85% being singletons. To note about this clone: Antigen unknown.

The study, taken as a whole, reports: This study did not directly address biological reproducibility.

Unstimulated Tregs (CD4+CD25+CD127-) and CD4+CD25- non-Tregs were sorted from PBMCs. The material sequenced was CD4+ T cells from blood. The source of this sequence is a human donor in good health.

CDR3 in amino acids: CASSHRVEGTYEQYF. CDR3 in DNA: TGTGCCAGCAGCCACCGAGTTGAGGGCACCTACGAGCAGTACTTC. V and J are TRBV6-5 and TRBJ2-7, with a possible D match to TRBD2 (5 bases). V lost 6 bases and J 2 bases, leaving 17 bases between the germline ends. This CDR3 has 15 residues. CDR1 and CDR2 (germline): MNHEY, SVGAGI.